This TCR beta chain came from a study of T cells in Graves' hyperthyroidism and ophthalmopathy. Study-wide background: Once the initial diagnosis was made, peripheral blood was obtained before any treatment.

Trimming removed 3 bases at V and 4 bases at J, with 13 bases between. The CDR3 spans 15 residues. The germline gives CDR1 SGHAT, CDR2 FQNNGV. For the diagnoses, clinical symptoms, serum thyroxine and TRAb, thyroid ultrasound and orbital computed tomography were used. Amplified TCR beta CDR3 regions came from RNA transcripts. An initial round of RT-PCR targeting the TCR CDR3 relied on the HTBI primer set. TCRdb redid the calling of the multiplex PCR reads with MiXCR, one entry per CDR3 protein. Counted here are about 350,000 distinct CDR3 sequences, about 14% occurring once; the ten biggest clones make up just under 25%. Ten or more counts support this clonotype.

The sequenced material came from blood. This TCR was recovered from a woman aged 30 to 39 with Graves' hyperthyroidism. The chain carries TRBV11-2 and TRBJ1-3; no reliable D call. Written as DNA, the CDR3 is TGTGCCAGCAGCTTGTCCGGAGACCGGGGAAACACCATATATTTT. Translating it yields CASSLSGDRGNTIYF.